This TCR beta chain derives from a study of OX40 agonist ivuxolimab in advanced cancers. Study-level background: Each patient was given ivuxolimab into a vein every 2 weeks, at 0.01 to 10 mg/kg. Dose-escalation patients were diagnosed with hepatocellular carcinoma, melanoma, renal cell cancer or head and neck cancer.

As to this clone: Its specificity is not known.

General study results and limits: Clonal expansion was seen in CD4+ and CD8+ blood T cells by week 6 at 0.1 to 3.0 mg/kg. Still undetermined is the antigen specificity of the expanded peripheral T cells.

The method was immunoSEQ multiplex PCR; TCRdb's version includes in-frame clones alone and lacks a portion of them. The table lists some 50,000 clones, around nine tenths of them singletons. This sequence originates from an adult with an advanced solid tumor such as melanoma, head and neck, liver or kidney cancer. Sequenced here: CD4+ or CD8+ T cells sorted from blood, sampled in a trial of the OX40 agonist ivuxolimab.

In DNA form, the CDR3 reads TGCGCCAGCCGGGAAGATACTGGGGGTCCCTACGAGCAGTACTTC. Translated, it gives CASREDTGGPYEQYF. This rearrangement joins TRBV4-3 to TRBJ2-7; tentatively, D is TRBD1 or TRBD2 (5 bases each). The CDR3 has 15 residues. The germline V gene encodes CDR1 LGHNA and CDR2 YSLEER. V was trimmed by 8 bases and J by 2 bases, leaving 19 bases between them.